One TCR beta chain is described in this entry. Some clones are missing from TCRdb's copy, which holds only in-frame ones; the method was immunoSEQ multiplex PCR. This table holds some 82,000 clones, roughly 90% found once. Germline loops: CDR1 SGHRS, CDR2 YFSETQ. V was cut by 4 bases and J by 4 bases, with 12 bases left in between. This CDR3 comprises 13 residues. This sample is part of a study of OX40 agonist ivuxolimab in advanced cancers. The source is an adult with an advanced solid tumor such as melanoma, head and neck, liver or kidney cancer. The source material was CD4+ or CD8+ T cells sorted from blood, sampled in a trial of the OX40 agonist ivuxolimab. This chain connects TRBV5-1 to TRBJ2-7; D uncertain. DNA for the CDR3: TGCGCCAGCAGCCTCGACGTACGGTACGAGCAGTACTTC. It encodes CASSLDVRYEQYF. The full variable domain, completed using reference TRBV5-1 and TRBJ2-7, is KAGVTQTPRYLIKTRGQQVTLSCSPISGHRSVSWYQQTPGQGLQFLFEYFSETQRNKGNFPGRFSGRQFSNSRSEMNVSTLELGDSALYLCASSLDVRYEQYFGPGTRLTVT.